This passage covers 21 T cell receptor beta chains from one sample sequenced in a study of T cell changes during pregnancy in multiple sclerosis. The method was immunoSEQ multiplex PCR; TCRdb's version includes in-frame clones alone and lacks a portion of them. The sample shows some 75,000 clones, nearly 95% of them seen only once. The sequencing used peripheral blood, collected in the second trimester of pregnancy. The receptors shown here come from a female donor with multiple sclerosis, enrolled in a pregnancy study.

This chain connects TRBV7-8 to TRBJ1-5; no clear D. V was shortened by 5 bases and J by 0 bases, with 5 bases between the two germline ends. Germline V gives CDR1 SGHVS, CDR2 FQNEAQ. The length of the CDR3 is 13 residues. Here the CDR3 DNA reads TGTGCCAGCAGCCCCTATAGCAATCAGCCCCAGCATTTT. Amino acid sequence: CASSPYSNQPQHF.

This chain connects TRBV2 to TRBJ2-5, with TRBD1 identical over 9 bases. Germline values: CDR1 SNHLY, CDR2 FYNNEI. Losses at the gene ends were 8 bases for V and 7 bases for J; bases not matched to a gene: 11. The CDR3 is 14 residues long. The CDR3 region is CASLNRDREVTQYF. Here the CDR3 DNA reads TGTGCCAGCTTAAACCGGGACAGGGAAGTGACCCAGTACTTC. The full variable domain, completed using reference TRBV2 and TRBJ2-5, is EPEVTQTPSHQVTQMGQEVILRCVPISNHLYFYWYRQILGQKVEFLVSFYNNEISEKSEIFDDQFSVERPDGSNFTLKIRSTKLEDSAMYFCASLNRDREVTQYFGPGTRLLVL.

J is TRBJ2-7 and V is TRBV4-1; 11 nucleotides align to TRBD2. The J segment lost 5 bases and the V segment lost 0 bases, leaving 6 bases of the junction unmatched. Germline lookup yields CDR1 MGHRA and CDR2 YSYEKL. This CDR3 is built from 16 residues. The CDR3 reads CASSQDRVLAGDEQYF. The CDR3 DNA reads TGCGCCAGCAGCCAAGACAGAGTACTAGCGGGAGACGAGCAGTACTTC.

J is TRBJ1-2 and V is TRBV25-1; 7 nucleotides line up with TRBD1. Germline CDR1 MGHDK, CDR2 SYGVNS. V gave up 8 bases and J gave up 3 bases; unmatched junction bases: 9. CDR3 length: 14 residues. For the CDR3, the DNA is TGTGCCAGCCTTCCCGCAGGGGGGTACTATGGCTACACCTTC. Protein product: CASLPAGGYYGYTF.

The rearrangement uses TRBV5-1 and TRBJ2-4; 7 bases are shared with TRBD1. This CDR3 spans 14 amino acids. V shed 4 bases and J 5 bases; nucleotides not matched to a gene: 6. CDR1 is SGHRS, CDR2 YFSETQ, per germline. This CDR3 reads CASSADRAQNIQYF. DNA of the CDR3: TGCGCCAGCAGCGCTGACAGGGCCCAAAACATTCAGTACTTC.

Written as DNA, the CDR3 is TGTGCCAGCAGCTTGGACAAGTCCTACGAGCAGTACTTC. This gives the protein CASSLDKSYEQYF. The gene calls are TRBV7-9 and TRBJ2-7; a weak D match, TRBD1 (5 bases). This CDR3 contains 13 residues. V lost 3 bases, J lost 1 base, and 7 bases lay in between. In germline, CDR1 is SEHNR, CDR2 FQNEAQ (reference sequence).

The chain employs TRBV7-9 and TRBJ1-1; 7 nucleotides line up with TRBD1. The CDR3 runs to 14 residues. The J segment lost 0 bases and the V segment lost 6 bases, leaving 4 bases of the junction unmatched. Germline V gene sequence: CDR1 SEHNR, CDR2 FQNEAQ (reference sequence). The CDR3 sequence is CASRSRGMNTEAFF. CDR3 bases: TGTGCCAGCAGAAGCAGGGGGATGAACACTGAAGCTTTCTTT.

This sequence joins TRBV19 and TRBJ2-5, with 12 positions matching TRBD2. From germline, CDR1 is LNHDA and CDR2 SQIVND (reference sequence). This CDR3 comprises 18 residues. J lost 1 base, V lost 0 bases, and 6 bases had no gene match. CDR3 amino acids: CASSIDRASGRAQETQYF. The CDR3 DNA sequence: TGTGCCAGTAGTATAGATCGGGCTAGCGGGAGGGCCCAAGAGACCCAGTACTTC.

The chain employs TRBV6-6 and TRBJ1-5; no reliable D call. Germline V CDR1 and CDR2: MNHNY, SVGAGI (reference sequence). Trimming cost V 4 bases and J 0 bases, with 10 bases left between them. The CDR3 contains 15 residues. Here the CDR3 DNA reads TGTGCCAGCAGTTCGGGAGCATATAGCAATCAGCCCCAGCATTTT. Its protein is CASSSGAYSNQPQHF.

The rearrangement links TRBV28 to TRBJ1-5; TRBD1 matches at 7 bases. The ends lost 5 bases at V and 7 bases at J; junction bases unmatched: 17. From germline, CDR1 is MDHEN and CDR2 SYDVKM. There are 17 residues in the CDR3. The CDR3 coding sequence is TGTGCCAGCAGTACCCTCAGGGGGACGACCGTCGGGCAGCCCCAGCATTTT. Its protein product is CASSTLRGTTVGQPQHF.

The chain carries TRBV5-1 and TRBJ2-7, with 8 nucleotides matching TRBD1. V shed 4 bases, J shed 6 bases, and the junction held 6 bases outside the gene matches. CDR1 is SGHRS and CDR2 is YFSETQ in the germline V gene. This CDR3 comprises 13 residues. CDR3 loop: CASSLRGRGEQYF. The CDR3 nucleotides read TGCGCCAGCAGCCTCAGGGGGCGGGGCGAGCAGTACTTC.

The chain employs TRBV13 and TRBJ2-3; 10 positions agree with TRBD2. The V gene's germline CDR1 is PRHDT and CDR2 FYEKMQ (reference sequence). This CDR3 spans 15 amino acids. The V and J ends lost 4 bases and 1 base, in that order; junction bases with no gene match: 2. CDR3 sequence reads: CASSWGTSGTDTQYF. In nucleotides, the CDR3 is TGTGCCAGCAGCTGGGGGACTAGCGGCACAGATACGCAGTATTTT.

The V and J genes are TRBV5-1 and TRBJ1-2; 8 bases line up with TRBD1. Looked up from germline, CDR1 is SGHRS and CDR2 is YFSETQ. The CDR3 contains 15 residues. The V gene end was trimmed by 2 bases and the J gene end by 0 bases; junction bases not matched to a gene: 3. The CDR3 region has the DNA TGCGCCAGCAGCTTATACAGGGGGACTAACTATGGCTACACCTTC. It yields the protein CASSLYRGTNYGYTF.

V is TRBV4-3 and J is TRBJ2-1; 7 bases fit TRBD1. V lost 3 bases to trimming and J lost 6 bases; unmatched junction nucleotides: 14. Germline V lookup: CDR1 LGHNA, CDR2 YSLEER. The length of the CDR3 is 17 residues. DNA for the CDR3: TGCGCCAGCAGCCAGGATGTTACAGGGGCCGGACTCAATGAGCAGTTCTTC. Protein: CASSQDVTGAGLNEQFF.

The genes are TRBV2 and TRBJ2-7; TRBD2 matches 11 bases. The CDR3 spans 15 residues. Looked up from germline, CDR1 is SNHLY and CDR2 is FYNNEI. V dropped 0 bases and J dropped 3; count of bases not matched to a gene: 1. This CDR3 reads CASSEAGTSGYEQYF. Here the CDR3 DNA reads TGTGCCAGCAGTGAAGCGGGGACTAGCGGCTACGAGCAGTACTTC.

The chain combines TRBV4-1 with TRBJ1-5; TRBD1 agrees at 8 bases. After removal of 3 bases from V and 5 bases from J, the junction contained 6 bases not matched to a gene. Germline V gene sequence: CDR1 MGHRA, CDR2 YSYEKL. The CDR3 length is 15 residues. The CDR3 loop reads CASSQQPGQDQPQHF. Here the CDR3 DNA reads TGCGCCAGCAGCCAGCAACCGGGACAGGATCAGCCCCAGCATTTT.

The chain employs TRBV9 and TRBJ2-7; 8 positions agree with TRBD2. The J segment lost 2 bases and the V segment lost 6 bases, leaving 7 bases of the junction unmatched. The CDR3 is made up of 14 amino acids. Germline V CDR1 and CDR2: SGDLS, YYNGEE. The CDR3 loop is CASNVGGGAYEQYF. In nucleotides, the CDR3 is TGTGCCAGCAACGTCGGGGGGGGCGCCTACGAGCAGTACTTC. The variable domain in full, completed from reference TRBV9 and TRBJ2-7, reads DSGVTQTPKHLITATGQRVTLRCSPRSGDLSVYWYQQSLDQGLQFLIQYYNGEERAKGNILERFSAQQFPDLHSELNLSSLELGDSALYFCASNVGGGAYEQYFGPGTRLTVT.

The chain combines TRBV11-3 with TRBJ2-1, with 16 nucleotides matching TRBD2. The CDR3 covers 16 residues. V shed 3 bases, J shed 5 bases, and the junction held 1 base outside the gene matches. In germline, CDR1 is SGHNT, CDR2 YENEEA. This chain's CDR3 is CASSLGLAGGHNEQFF. CDR3 DNA: TGTGCCAGCAGCTTGGGACTAGCGGGAGGGCACAATGAGCAGTTCTTC.

This clone was counted a single time. The chain uses TRBV9 and TRBJ1-3; D is perhaps TRBD1 (6 bases). Germline-derived CDR1 and CDR2 are SGDLS and YYNGEE. V gave up 1 base and J gave up 0 bases, with 14 bases separating them. The CDR3 is made up of 17 amino acids. CDR3 DNA sequence: TGTGCCAGCAGCGTAACCCCATCAGGGGACTCTGGAAACACCATATATTTT. Encoded protein: CASSVTPSGDSGNTIYF.

The chain links TRBV6-6 to TRBJ2-1; D is undetermined. The germline V gene encodes CDR1 MNHNY and CDR2 SVGAGI (reference sequence). Deletions cut 4 bases from V and 4 bases from J, with 5 bases between. The CDR3 covers 12 residues. This CDR3 is CASSSEYNEQFF. The CDR3, as DNA: TGTGCCAGCAGTTCCGAGTACAATGAGCAGTTCTTC.

The rearrangement joins TRBV14 to TRBJ2-1, with 9 bases matching TRBD2. Germline trimming cut 1 base from V and 9 bases from J; bases unmatched to any gene: 13. The germline CDR1 and CDR2 sequences are SGHDN and FVKESK. The CDR3 contains 17 residues. CDR3 nucleotides: TGTGCCAGCAGCCAAGGCCTAGCGGGACTGGCGCCGGCTGAGCAGTTCTTC. Protein sequence: CASSQGLAGLAPAEQFF. The entire variable domain, with the rest obtained from reference TRBV14 and TRBJ2-1, is as follows: EAGVTQFPSHSVIEKGQTVTLRCDPISGHDNLYWYRRVMGKEIKFLLHFVKESKQDESGMPNNRFLAERTGGTYSTLKVQPAELEDSGVYFCASSQGLAGLAPAEQFFGPGTRLTVL.